Each of the 14 T cell receptor beta chains below was sequenced from the same sample in a study of T cell changes during pregnancy in multiple sclerosis. Only in-frame clones appear in the TCRdb table, and some are missing; sequencing was by immunoSEQ multiplex PCR. The data contain more than 25,000 clones, nearly 90% of them seen just once; the ten biggest clones take up approximately 10%. The starting material was CD8+ T cells from peripheral blood mononuclear cells, obtained in the third trimester of pregnancy. The receptors stem from a female donor with multiple sclerosis, enrolled in a pregnancy study.

V is TRBV5-1 and J is TRBJ2-3; 9 nucleotides align to TRBD1. Germline V lookup: CDR1 SGHRS, CDR2 YFSETQ. V dropped 2 bases and J dropped 2; count of bases not matched to a gene: 6. CDR3 length: 16 amino acids. The CDR3 DNA follows: TGCGCCAGCAGCTTACGGACAGGGGAGGACACAGATACGCAGTATTTT. The encoded protein is CASSLRTGEDTDTQYF.

The chain recombines TRBV6-1 with TRBJ2-7; 11 bases line up with TRBD1. With V trimmed by 4 bases and J by 2 bases, 7 bases remained unmatched. CDR3 size: 16 residues. The germline gives CDR1 MNHNS, CDR2 SASEGT. CDR3 sequence: CASSAAGTGGTYEQYF. In nucleotides, the CDR3 is TGTGCCAGCAGTGCAGCAGGGACAGGGGGTACCTACGAGCAGTACTTC.

This clone was found a few times. The chain couples TRBV4-2 to TRBJ1-1; D gene ambiguous. This CDR3 region has 14 residues. V gave up 5 bases and J gave up 1 base, with 11 bases separating them. CDR1 and CDR2 from the germline V gene are LGHNA and YNFKEQ. CDR3: CASSVREGNTEAFF. Written as DNA, the CDR3 is TGTGCCAGCAGCGTGAGGGAAGGGAACACTGAAGCTTTCTTT.

The rearrangement uses TRBV7-8 and TRBJ2-7; D is unresolved. V dropped 5 bases and J dropped 3 bases, with 11 bases sitting between them. Looked up from germline, CDR1 is SGHVS and CDR2 is FQNEAQ. The CDR3 sequence is 13 residues long. The CDR3 reads CASSPYGDYEQYF. CDR3 nucleotides: TGTGCCAGCAGCCCCTACGGAGACTACGAGCAGTACTTC.

The rearrangement uses TRBV2 and TRBJ2-1; tentatively, D is TRBD2 (5 bases). This CDR3 has 14 residues. CDR1 is SNHLY, CDR2 FYNNEI, per germline. V was pared by 7 bases and J by 6 bases, with 16 bases between. The CDR3 sequence: CASNSRLPLNEQFF. For the CDR3, the DNA is TGTGCCAGCAATTCGCGACTACCCCTCAATGAGCAGTTCTTC.

This chain joins TRBV6-1 and TRBJ2-7; unclear D gene. V lost 8 bases to trimming and J lost 9 bases, with 8 bases between them. CDR1 MNHNS and CDR2 SASEGT come from the germline V gene. The CDR3 sequence is 9 residues long. The CDR3 is CASDRGQYF. For the CDR3, the DNA is TGTGCCAGCGACCGCGGGCAGTACTTC.

This rearrangement joins TRBV4-2 to TRBJ1-1, with D tentatively TRBD1 (6 bases). CDR3 size: 16 residues. V was cut by 4 bases and J by 3 bases, with 18 bases left in between. Germline CDR1 and CDR2: LGHNA and YNFKEQ. The chain's CDR3 is CASSPSKQGIDTEAFF. The CDR3 bases are TGTGCCAGCAGCCCCTCAAAACAGGGAATTGACACTGAAGCTTTCTTT.

This clone was observed once. This sequence joins TRBV5-6 and TRBJ2-7; D may be TRBD1 (5 bases). V lost 1 base and J lost 1, with 12 bases in between. Germline V gene sequence: CDR1 SGHDT, CDR2 YYEEEE. CDR3 size: 15 residues. The CDR3 spells CASSLWGPRSYEQYF. In nucleotides, the CDR3 is TGTGCCAGCAGCTTGTGGGGCCCGCGGTCCTACGAGCAGTACTTC.

The CDR3 here is CASSFPDYYNEQFF. The CDR3 coding sequence is TGTGCCAGTAGTTTCCCGGACTATTACAATGAGCAGTTCTTC. The J gene is TRBJ2-1, the V gene TRBV19; a weak D match, TRBD2 (6 bases). The CDR3 contains 14 residues. V gave up 5 bases and J gave up 4 bases, with 12 bases separating them. The germline CDR1 and CDR2 sequences are LNHDA and SQIVND (reference sequence).

V usage is TRBV28 and J usage is TRBJ1-4, with a possible D match to TRBD1 (5 bases). V lost 1 base and J 8 bases, leaving 11 bases between the germline ends. Per the germline V gene, CDR1 is MDHEN and CDR2 is SYDVKM. The CDR3 spans 14 residues. CDR3 coding DNA: TGTGCCAGCAGTTTATTAGGGGTCGACGAAAAACTGTTTTTT. Translated, it gives CASSLLGVDEKLFF.

CDR3 sequence: CASIWGQEAFF. The DNA for the CDR3 is TGTGCCAGCATTTGGGGACAGGAAGCTTTCTTT. The genes are TRBV27 and TRBJ1-1, with TRBD1 matching over 7 bases. Germline CDR1 is MNHEY and CDR2 is SMNVEV (reference sequence). The CDR3 consists of 11 residues. The junction had 4 bases not matched to a gene; V was cut back by 7 bases and J by 8 bases.

This clone has more than one count but fewer than ten. The chain couples TRBV27 to TRBJ2-7; the D gene is possibly TRBD1 (6 bases). This CDR3 has 12 amino acids. CDR1 and CDR2 from the germline V gene are MNHEY and SMNVEV (reference sequence). V lost 3 bases and J 6 bases, leaving 9 bases between the germline ends. The CDR3 DNA reads TGTGCCAGCAGTTTGCCAGGGGCCGAGCAGTACTTC. Its protein product is CASSLPGAEQYF.

The chain links TRBV9 to TRBJ1-6, with a tentative D call TRBD1 (5 bases). There are 18 residues in the CDR3. Trimming stripped 1 base from V and 2 bases from J, with 16 bases between. The germline V gene has CDR1 SGDLS and CDR2 YYNGEE. The CDR3 nucleotides are TGTGCCAGCAGCGTAAGGGTGGGCGGGGCTGCCTATAATTCACCCCTCCACTTT. Translated: CASSVRVGGAAYNSPLHF. Drawing the rest from reference TRBV9 and TRBJ1-6, the complete variable domain is DSGVTQTPKHLITATGQRVTLRCSPRSGDLSVYWYQQSLDQGLQFLIQYYNGEERAKGNILERFSAQQFPDLHSELNLSSLELGDSALYFCASSVRVGGAAYNSPLHFGNGTRLTVT.

Of note for this clone: Other DNA variants within this sample encode the same CDR3. The gene calls are TRBV25-1 and TRBJ2-3; 12 positions agree with TRBD2. Trimming at V came to 2 bases and at J to 1 base, leaving 4 bases not matched to a gene. CDR1 MGHDK and CDR2 SYGVNS come from the germline V gene. The CDR3 is 17 amino acids. The CDR3 DNA is TGTGCCAGCAGTGAAAGGGCTAGCGGGAGGGGCACAGATACGCAGTATTTT. It codes for CASSERASGRGTDTQYF.